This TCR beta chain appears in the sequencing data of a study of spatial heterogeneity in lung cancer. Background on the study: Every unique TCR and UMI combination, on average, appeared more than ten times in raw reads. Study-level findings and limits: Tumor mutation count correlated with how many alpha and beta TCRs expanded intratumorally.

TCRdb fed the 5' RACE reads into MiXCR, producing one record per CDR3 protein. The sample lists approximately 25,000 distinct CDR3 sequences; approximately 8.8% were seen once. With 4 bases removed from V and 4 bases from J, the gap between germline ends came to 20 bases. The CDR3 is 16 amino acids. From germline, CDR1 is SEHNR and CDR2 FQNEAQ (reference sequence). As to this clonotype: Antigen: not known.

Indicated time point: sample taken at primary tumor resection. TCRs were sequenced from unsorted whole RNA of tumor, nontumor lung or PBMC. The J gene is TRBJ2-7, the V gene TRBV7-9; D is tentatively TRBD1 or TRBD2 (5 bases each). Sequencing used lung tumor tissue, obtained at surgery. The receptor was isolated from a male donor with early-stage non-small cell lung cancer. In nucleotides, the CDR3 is TGTGCCAGCAGCTACCGACGAGGGGCACTCGAGTACGAGCAGTACTTC. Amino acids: CASSYRRGALEYEQYF.